This T cell receptor (beta chain) originates from a study of T cell responses to AZD1222 COVID-19 vaccine. Germline lookup yields CDR1 SGHNT and CDR2 YYREEE (reference sequence). This CDR3 region has 16 residues. The V and J ends lost 1 base and 6 bases respectively, with 19 bases between them. Clones were sequenced by immunoSEQ multiplex PCR, and TCRdb holds only the in-frame ones, with some missing. The sample has some 120,000 clones, roughly 90% seen once. The starting material was peripheral blood, obtained on day 0 of AZD1222 vaccination. The clonotype comes from an adult in good health. V and J are TRBV5-4 and TRBJ2-5; the D gene is possibly TRBD2 (6 bases). CDR3 sequence: CASSLLRGGQVKTQYF. The CDR3 region has the DNA TGTGCCAGCAGCTTGTTAAGGGGAGGTCAGGTAAAGACCCAGTACTTC.